This is a list of T cell receptor beta chains from one sample in a study of blood T cell repertoires in COVID-19. Profiling relied on immunoSEQ multiplex PCR, and the TCRdb table lists in-frame clones only, not all of them. The sample comprises 100,000 to 150,000 clones, roughly 80% of which are singletons, and under 15% rests with the top ten. The sample taken for sequencing was peripheral blood. These receptors came from a woman in her thirties who had recovered from COVID-19. Both conserved end residues are part of each CDR3. The D gene is left open where the match is weak. Clone size appears in some rows only: once, few, many, or a class for an expanded clone.

cdr3_aa cdr3_nt j_call v_call d_call clone_size
CASSGGGYNEQFF TGTGCCAGTAGTGGTGGGGGGTACAATGAGCAGTTCTTC TRBJ2-1 TRBV19 - -
CASSSWQDTEAFF TGTGCCAGCAGTTCATGGCAGGACACTGAAGCTTTCTTT TRBJ1-1 TRBV6-5 - -
CASSSTGGEGTEAFF TGTGCCAGCAGCTCGACAGGGGGCGAGGGCACTGAAGCTTTCTTT TRBJ1-1 TRBV7-8 TRBD1 few
CASSDRGDSPLHF TGTGCCAGTAGCGACAGGGGTGACTCACCCCTCCACTTT TRBJ1-6 TRBV19 TRBD1 -
CASGDRLNTEAFF TGTGCCAGCGGGGACAGGTTGAACACTGAAGCTTTCTTT TRBJ1-1 TRBV28 TRBD1 -
CASSPTSGRHEQYF TGTGCCAGCAGCCCAACTAGCGGGAGACACGAGCAGTACTTC TRBJ2-7 TRBV7-8 TRBD2 -
CASSQDTGVNYGYTF TGTGCCAGCAGCCAAGATACAGGGGTCAACTATGGCTACACCTTC TRBJ1-2 TRBV3-1/TRBV3-2 TRBD1 -
CASSDGQGYYEQYF TGTGCCAGCAGTGACGGACAGGGATACTACGAGCAGTACTTC TRBJ2-7 TRBV6-1 TRBD1 few
CASSERLGNTGELFF TGTGCCAGCAGTGAACGGCTAGGGAACACCGGGGAGCTGTTTTTT TRBJ2-2 TRBV2 - few
CASSIVGQHSPLHF TGTGCCAGTAGTATAGTTGGACAGCATTCACCCCTCCACTTT TRBJ1-6 TRBV19 - -
CASASGGSYGYTF TGTGCCAGCGCGTCGGGGGGAAGTTATGGCTACACCTTC TRBJ1-2 TRBV6-5 - -